The 21 T cell receptor beta chains below all came from one sample that was sequenced in a study of cytomegalovirus exposure and HLA in healthy donors. It was with 60 Vbeta and 13 Jbeta primers that the PCR ran. Libraries were prepared by immunoSEQ multiplex PCR; TCRdb keeps only in-frame clonotypes and omits some of them. The data hold about 55,000 clones, with approximately 71% observed a single time. Sample: PBMCs. The source is a man in his forties in good health and CMV-seropositive.

The chain joins TRBV29-1 to TRBJ2-7; D uncertain. The CDR3 runs 12 residues. V dropped 7 bases and J dropped 5 bases, with 15 bases sitting between them. The germline CDR1 and CDR2 sequences are SQVTM and ANQGSEA. The CDR3 protein is CSAGWRSDEQYF. CDR3 nucleotides: TGCAGCGCGGGTTGGCGCAGCGACGAGCAGTACTTC.

This chain uses TRBV15 with TRBJ1-1; D unresolved. This CDR3 has 13 residues. The V end lost 5 bases, the J end lost 8 bases, and 15 bases lay between the germline ends. The germline gives CDR1 LNHNV, CDR2 YYDKDF (reference sequence). CDR3 amino acids: CATSPSGLPEAFF. CDR3 DNA: TGTGCCACCAGCCCTTCTGGCCTTCCCGAAGCTTTCTTT.

In this sample, this clone turned up a few times. The rearrangement links TRBV7-3 to TRBJ1-1; possibly TRBD1 for D (5 bases). The V end lost 3 bases, the J end lost 1 base, and 6 bases lay between the germline ends. Germline assignment: CDR1 SGHTA and CDR2 FQGTGA. The CDR3 loop spans 13 amino acids. The chain's CDR3 is CASSFTGNTEAFF. The CDR3 DNA sequence: TGTGCCAGCAGCTTTACAGGGAACACTGAAGCTTTCTTT.

This chain uses TRBV14 with TRBJ1-2; D is perhaps TRBD1 (5 bases). V gave up 0 bases and J gave up 4 bases, with 18 bases separating them. CDR3 length: 17 residues. The germline gives CDR1 SGHDN, CDR2 FVKESK. CDR3 coding DNA: TGTGCCAGCAGCCAAGAAGGGGCTCTAGGGGTTCCCTATGGCTACACCTTC. Its protein is CASSQEGALGVPYGYTF.

V is TRBV6-5 and J is TRBJ1-1; D ambiguous. Trimming cost V 0 bases and J 7 bases, with 12 bases left between them. The CDR3 is made up of 14 amino acids. Germline values: CDR1 MNHEY, CDR2 SVGAGI. In nucleotides, the CDR3 is TGTGCCAGCAGTTACTCTGGGCAGAGCAGTGAAGCTTTCTTT. Translated: CASSYSGQSSEAFF.

The V and J genes are TRBV5-6 and TRBJ1-2; TRBD1 matches at 9 bases. Germline V gene data show CDR1 as SGHDT and CDR2 as YYEEEE. This CDR3 is built from 14 residues. Trimming took 4 bases from V and 7 from J; bases not matched to a gene: 8. The CDR3 is CASSPMTGGGGYTF. For the CDR3, the DNA is TGTGCCAGCAGCCCAATGACAGGGGGTGGTGGCTACACCTTC. The complete variable domain, with remaining parts taken from reference TRBV5-6 and TRBJ1-2, reads DAGVTQSPTHLIKTRGQQVTLRCSPKSGHDTVSWYQQALGQGPQFIFQYYEEEERQRGNFPDRFSGHQFPNYSSELNVNALLLGDSALYLCASSPMTGGGGYTFGSGTRLTVV.

Only one count was recorded for this clone. The CDR3, as DNA: TGCGCCAGCAGCTTGGGACGGAGCACCTACGAGCAGTACTTC. As protein: CASSLGRSTYEQYF. The J gene is TRBJ2-7, the V gene TRBV5-1; unclear D gene. The CDR3 totals 14 residues. Germline assignment: CDR1 SGHRS and CDR2 YFSETQ. Trimming stripped 0 bases from V and 2 bases from J, with 9 bases between.

V and J are TRBV5-1 and TRBJ1-1, with TRBD1 matching over 10 bases. V dropped 5 bases and J dropped 4; count of bases not matched to a gene: 11. The germline CDR1 and CDR2 sequences are SGHRS and YFSETQ. The CDR3 has 16 residues. CDR3 DNA sequence: TGCGCCAGCAGTAACCGGGACAGGGGTTCGGGCACTGAAGCTTTCTTT. It yields the protein CASSNRDRGSGTEAFF. Full variable domain (missing parts from reference TRBV5-1 and TRBJ1-1): KAGVTQTPRYLIKTRGQQVTLSCSPISGHRSVSWYQQTPGQGLQFLFEYFSETQRNKGNFPGRFSGRQFSNSRSEMNVSTLELGDSALYLCASSNRDRGSGTEAFFGQGTRLTVV.

V and J are TRBV30 and TRBJ1-1; D is undetermined. V lost 5 bases, J lost 1 base, and 14 bases lay in between. The CDR3 loop spans 14 amino acids. The germline gives CDR1 GTSNPN, CDR2 SVGIG (reference sequence). CDR3 amino acids: CAWERLAGNTEAFF. The CDR3 bases are TGTGCCTGGGAGCGTTTAGCCGGGAACACTGAAGCTTTCTTT.

This clone was seen a handful of times. This chain connects TRBV5-6 to TRBJ1-6; D not certain. The V and J ends lost 8 bases and 7 bases respectively, with 13 bases between them. Germline V CDR1 and CDR2: SGHDT, YYEEEE. CDR3 length: 13 residues. The CDR3 DNA reads as TGTGCCAGTCAAGCGGACCAGAATTCACCCCTCCACTTT. It encodes CASQADQNSPLHF.

The CDR3 bases are TGTGCCAGCAGCCAAGAGTTGACAGGGAACACTGAAGCTTTCTTT. It is translated as CASSQELTGNTEAFF. V is TRBV4-2 and J is TRBJ1-1; possibly TRBD1 for D (6 bases). The CDR3 spans 15 residues. The germline V gene has CDR1 LGHNA and CDR2 YNFKEQ. The V end lost 0 bases, the J end lost 1 base, and 9 bases lay between the germline ends.

This clone turned up a few times. This sequence joins TRBV28 and TRBJ1-5, with unresolved D. CDR3 length: 15 residues. The ends were cut back, 4 bases at V and 4 bases at J, with 14 bases in the middle. CDR1 is MDHEN and CDR2 is SYDVKM in the germline V gene. CDR3 sequence reads: CASSSTENRNQPQHF. CDR3 DNA sequence: TGTGCCAGCAGTTCGACGGAGAATAGGAATCAGCCCCAGCATTTT.

The rearrangement joins TRBV30 to TRBJ1-3; 10 positions agree with TRBD1. The CDR3 is made up of 15 amino acids. V lost 2 bases, J lost 4 bases, and 5 bases stayed unmatched. Germline lookup yields CDR1 GTSNPN and CDR2 SVGIG (reference sequence). The CDR3 loop is CAWSPDRGQGNTIYF. In nucleotides, the CDR3 is TGTGCCTGGAGTCCAGACAGGGGGCAAGGAAACACCATATATTTT.

V is TRBV9 and J is TRBJ1-2; TRBD1 is a possible D gene (6 bases). V was cut by 3 bases and J by 8 bases, with 20 bases left in between. CDR1 SGDLS and CDR2 YYNGEE come from the germline V gene. The CDR3 covers 15 residues. The chain's CDR3 is CASSAAPGHPEGYTF. CDR3 sequence (DNA): TGTGCCAGCAGCGCCGCCCCGGGACACCCAGAAGGCTACACCTTC.

The V and J genes are TRBV6-6 and TRBJ1-5, with 9 bases that match TRBD1. Unmatched junction bases numbered 4, after V lost 2 bases and J lost 5 bases. Germline V lookup: CDR1 MNHNY, CDR2 SVGAGI (reference sequence). The CDR3 loop spans 15 amino acids. As DNA, the CDR3 is TGTGCCAGCAGTTACGGACAGGGGAGTGATCAGCCCCAGCATTTT. Its protein is CASSYGQGSDQPQHF.

This clone was seen many times. The rearrangement links TRBV19 to TRBJ2-1, with D possibly being TRBD2 (6 bases). The CDR3 extends over 13 amino acids. CDR1 is LNHDA, CDR2 SQIVND, per germline (reference sequence). With 7 bases removed from V and 6 bases from J, the gap between germline ends came to 13 bases. CDR3 region: CASNGRDFNEQFF. CDR3 in DNA: TGTGCCAGTAACGGCAGGGACTTCAATGAGCAGTTCTTC.

This chain joins TRBV9 and TRBJ2-2; the match to TRBD2 covers 10 bases. The CDR3 sequence is 16 residues long. CDR1 is SGDLS and CDR2 is YYNGEE in the germline V gene. The V gene end was trimmed by 3 bases and the J gene end by 7 bases; junction bases not matched to a gene: 9. CDR3 DNA sequence: TGTGCCAGCAGCGGCCGAGCGGGGGGGCAGGTCGGGGAGCTGTTTTTT. It is translated as CASSGRAGGQVGELFF.

A single count supports this clone. The chain couples TRBV5-4 to TRBJ1-1; TRBD1 aligns across 10 bases. CDR1 is SGHNT, CDR2 YYREEE, per germline (reference sequence). The CDR3 length is 18 residues. V trimming: 5 bases; J trimming: 0 bases; junction bases outside the gene matches: 13. The CDR3 region has the DNA TGTGCCAGCAGGCGCCGTGCCGGGACAGGGGCCATGAACACTGAAGCTTTCTTT. Translated: CASRRRAGTGAMNTEAFF.

The chain couples TRBV30 to TRBJ2-5; D perhaps matches TRBD1 (6 bases). The CDR3 length is 13 residues. CDR1 GTSNPN and CDR2 SVGIG come from the germline V gene (reference sequence). Trimming stripped 0 bases from V and 8 bases from J, with 13 bases between. This CDR3 reads CAWSVAGADTQYF. The CDR3 nucleotides read TGTGCCTGGAGTGTGGCAGGGGCGGACACCCAGTACTTC.

The chain recombines TRBV6-5 with TRBJ2-7; 10 nucleotides agree with TRBD2. With V trimmed by 4 bases and J by 2 bases, 8 bases remained unmatched. This CDR3 spans 16 amino acids. In germline, CDR1 is MNHEY, CDR2 SVGAGI. This chain's CDR3 is CASSSPGTSATYEQYF. The CDR3 DNA reads TGTGCCAGCAGTTCCCCCGGGACTAGCGCTACCTACGAGCAGTACTTC.

This clone occurred a few times. The rearrangement links TRBV6-1 to TRBJ2-7, with D perhaps TRBD2 (5 bases). Trimming removed 1 base from V and 6 bases from J, with 10 bases in between. Germline V gives CDR1 MNHNS, CDR2 SASEGT. The CDR3 is 13 residues long. CDR3 loop: CASSEVRTGEQYF. The CDR3 DNA follows: TGTGCCAGCAGTGAAGTCAGGACTGGCGAGCAGTACTTC.